This T cell receptor (beta chain) is drawn from a study of cytomegalovirus exposure and HLA in healthy donors (TCRdb year 2017). With regard to the full study: An earlier analysis of 587 of the donors reported 276 Gb of sequence data and approximately 110 million unique TCR beta sequences from about 179 million T cells. About 280 gigabases of sequencing data and around 85 million unique TCR sequences made up an early release that covered roughly 670 HLA-typed donors. The genetic ancestry cluster associated with self-reported Caucasian donors included around four fifths of the 398 genotyped donors. The study aimed to test whether signatures of past pathogen exposure could be identified by cataloging public T cell receptors. The study profiled the T cell repertoires of 666 subjects by immunosequencing and related them to cytomegalovirus serostatus. A separate validation cohort of some 130 different subjects was used in addition to the 666-subject first cohort. To predict cytomegalovirus infection status, the study brought together high-throughput TCR immunosequencing, statistical association of individual TCRs with disease status, and machine learning. In a later analysis, previously published TCR beta repertoires from several hundred donors were re-analyzed and high-resolution HLA genotyping was added so that TCR occurrence patterns could be studied. Rather than using new phenotypic data, the later analysis identified candidate immune exposures from TCR beta sequences and from how often those sequences occurred across donors. To decide whether each TCR beta V gene segment behaved as functional or pseudogenic, an earlier analysis of some 600 of the donors relied on high-throughput TCR beta sequencing. Donor age, sex, ethnicity and CMV serostatus were compiled alongside the repertoire data. A later genetic analysis took genome-wide SNP genotypes for about three fifths of the roughly 670 donors and used that subset as a discovery cohort. Every discovery cohort repertoire had been produced on one sequencing platform. HLA typing included class I and class II loci at four-digit resolution. The number of typed donors differed by locus: roughly 629-640 for A, B, C, DRB1 and DQB1; 500 to 550 for DQA1; 606 for DPA1; and some 470 for DPB1. Roughly five DR-DQ haplotypes were treated as single units for association and clustering because of strong linkage in the cohort. Across 398 genotyped donors of the cohort, an average of about 250,000 unique TCR beta nucleotide sequences per donor were sequenced, and 15% to 20% of those sequences were non-productive.

Library preparation employed the immunoSEQ multiplex PCR assay. A mixture of 60 forward primers for TCR Vbeta segments and 13 reverse primers for TCR Jbeta segments was used in the multiplex PCR. A multiplex PCR assay on genomic DNA amplified the CDR3 region of rearranged TCR beta genes. The amplified TCR beta libraries were sequenced on the Illumina HiSeq System as 87-base-pair reads. On the authors' methods: A later analysis tallied some 79 million unique TCR beta chains across the 666 repertoires, and approximately 9.9 million of those chains were shared by two or more donors. A nearest-neighbor algorithm error-corrected the raw reads and collapsed the reads into unique sequences, merging closely related sequences to remove PCR and sequencing errors. CDR3 sequences were aligned to IMGT reference sequences to assign V, D and J gene segments. For a sequence to be retained, a match of at least six nucleotides to both a V gene segment and a J gene segment was required. Rearrangements were called productive when the CDR3 lacked stop codons and stayed in frame with V and J; all others were non-productive. CDR3 was defined by IMGT convention, running from the second conserved V-encoded cysteine to the conserved J-encoded phenylalanine. Sequences without an unambiguous match to a single V gene segment were excluded from the earlier analysis of 587 of the donors. An earlier analysis of 587 of the donors called V segments functional above 56.7% productive rearrangements and segregating when the between-donor standard deviation exceeded 5%. To diagnose cytomegalovirus status from the catalog of TCR beta chain sequences, a statistical classification framework was built. A later analysis assigned V and J genes by comparing TCR nucleotide sequences with IMGT/GENE-DB human TR gene sequences. A later analysis assigned CDR3 sequences and most-parsimonious VDJ recombination scenarios with the TCRdist pipeline. In a later analysis, every TCR beta chain was defined by the combination of its CDR3 amino acid sequence and its V-gene family, and reads without a unique V-gene family were dropped. A later analysis removed 592 highly shared, low-generation-probability nucleotide sequences to deal with suspected cross-contamination and a sequencing artifact. A later analysis calculated a clonal expansion index for each public chain from normalized within-repertoire ranks of inferred template counts. Generation probabilities in a later analysis came from a VDJ recombination model fitted to out-of-frame rearrangements, and those results were checked against IGoR. In a later analysis, TCR-TCR, TCR-HLA and TCR-CMV co-occurrence was scored with hypergeometric tests, and a repertoire-size bias correction was applied to TCR pairs. In a later analysis, false discovery rates were estimated by permuting HLA or CMV assignments 20 times. In a later analysis, co-occurring TCRs were grouped using DBSCAN, and TCRdist sequence similarity was added for clustering within HLA-allele-positive subsets. Repertoires with fewer than 30,000 or more than 120,000 public chains, plus five repertoires with anomalous nucleotide sharing, were excluded from co-occurrence clustering. Drawn from immuneACCESS, this table holds only the in-frame rearrangements with V and J called that TCRdb kept. Clones are partly lost; checked studies trace under half to an unresolved V gene and leave the rest unexplained. V and J calls plus clone size are reproduced from that table; the DNA served to infer D and trimming. Present in this sample are about 140,000 clones, 60% to 85% of which were seen just once. The top ten clones comprise less than 1.5% of the sample.

In total, about 650 healthy bone marrow donors made up the cohort. At the time of sampling, every cohort member was nominally healthy, though immune exposures that went unrecorded were likely present. The donor tested CMV seropositive, placing the donor among the 290 or so seropositive members of the cohort. Every donor gave a peripheral blood sample, and the peripheral blood mononuclear cells from that sample were used for TCR beta sequencing. The Qiagen DNeasy Blood Extraction Kit was used to extract genomic DNA from the blood cell samples. To note about this clone: Its antigen is currently not known. Qualities for individual bases were not recorded, and no much larger clone is one base off.

The paper as a whole reports these results and caveats: Assigning TCR associations to individual alleles was difficult when HLA alleles, especially DR and DQ, strongly co-occurred. Most CMV-associated TCR beta chains appeared to be HLA-restricted in a later analysis, and the HLA associations seemed to be driven largely by CMV exposure. Some IMGT-functional V segments, including TRBV6-2 and TRBV6-3, could not be told apart with the 87-base-pair reads, so those segments were excluded. The study listed approximately 150 TCR beta chains as associated with cytomegalovirus. Because HLA typing was unavailable for some donors at each locus, only the typed subset was used in association tests. A further reported finding was that TCR beta sequences accurately predicted the HLA-A and HLA-B alleles for most subjects in the first cohort. An earlier analysis of approximately 540 of the donors showed that most TCR beta V segments appeared in productive rearrangements either about 87% or about 30% of the time, which broadly matched IMGT annotations. A group of highly shared sequence variants was considered likely to be a technical artifact of the sequencing pipeline. A later analysis found that TCR association rates varied across HLA loci, with DRB1 alleles showing the most associated TCRs and HLA-C alleles the fewest. Compared with the roughly 670-donor mean, donors in an Asian-associated ancestry cluster had fewer N-insertions in productive TCRs, according to a later genetic analysis. In a later genetic analysis, a missense DCLRE1C variant was associated with V-gene and J-gene trimming of TCR beta chains, and the association was replicated in an independent cohort. It was suggested by the authors that the approach could potentially be generalized to other disease states and immunological phenotypes. Several of the top co-occurrence clusters appeared to be linked to parvovirus B19, influenza, CMV and Epstein-Barr virus, according to a later analysis. In vitro tests confirmed that a few of the cytomegalovirus-associated TCR beta chains recognize cytomegalovirus antigens. Most TCR sequences were seen in very few donors, while some public TCRs were found in many individuals. In this cohort, only TCR beta chains were sequenced, and detectable features were limited by the absence of alpha or paired-chain data. The classifier was reported to diagnose cytomegalovirus status with high specificity and sensitivity in both the original cohort and the validation cohort. The only immune exposure information available for the cohort was CMV serostatus. Compared with equally common non-associated chains, HLA-associated TCR beta chains in a later analysis were more clonally expanded and had lower generation probabilities. Because counts were too low, more than 15 rarely observed V segments, including chromosome 9 orphons, were excluded from the earlier analysis of several hundred of the donors. Presence/absence analyses assumed roughly uniform sequencing depth across donors, an assumption that may not hold. Correlated functional status among segregating V segments might reflect linkage disequilibrium, but an unknown experimental factor could not be ruled out. In a later analysis, 16,951 TCR beta sequences were associated with specific HLA alleles at a false discovery rate of 0.05.

The germline V gene (reference sequence) specifies LNHDA as CDR1 and SQIVND as CDR2. Taken from cysteine to phenylalanine, the CDR3 has 15 residues. Kept here is only the CDR3 DNA, which spans 45 bases and is read in frame from base 1. For this chain, trimming is 3 bases at the V end and 4 bases at the J end, and the number of junction bases without a gene match is 6. The sample was PBMCs. This TCR was recovered from a male donor in good health and CMV-seropositive. The chain is assembled from TRBV19 and TRBJ2-7, and TRBD2 aligns with 10 junction nucleotides. The CDR3 in this case is CASSISLAGVYEQYF. The DNA reads as follows: TGTGCCAGTAGTATCTCCCTAGCGGGGGTGTACGAGCAGTACTTC.